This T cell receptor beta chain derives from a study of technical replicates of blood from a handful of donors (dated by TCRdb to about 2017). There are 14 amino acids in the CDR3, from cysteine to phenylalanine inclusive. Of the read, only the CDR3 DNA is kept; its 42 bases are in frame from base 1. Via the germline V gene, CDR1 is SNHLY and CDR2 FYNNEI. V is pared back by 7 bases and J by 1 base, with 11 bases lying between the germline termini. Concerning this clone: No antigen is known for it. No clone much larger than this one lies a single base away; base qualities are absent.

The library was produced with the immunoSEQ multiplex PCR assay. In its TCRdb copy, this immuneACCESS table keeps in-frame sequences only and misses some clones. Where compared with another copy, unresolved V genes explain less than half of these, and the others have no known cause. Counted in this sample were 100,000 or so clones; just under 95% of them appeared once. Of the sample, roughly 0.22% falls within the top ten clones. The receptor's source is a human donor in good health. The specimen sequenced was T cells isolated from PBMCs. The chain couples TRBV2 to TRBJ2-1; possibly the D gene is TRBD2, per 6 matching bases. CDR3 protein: CASIAGRSYNEQFF. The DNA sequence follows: TGTGCCAGCATAGCCGGGAGATCCTACAATGAGCAGTTCTTC.